A selection of T cell receptor beta chains follows, all from one sample in a study of esophageal squamous cell carcinoma under preoperative chemotherapy. Each CDR3 protein is one row after TCRdb ran MiXCR on the PCR reads. This table has around 9,300 distinct CDR3 sequences, over 40% appearing once. Specimen collection occurred from a patient given preoperative chemotherapy. The receptors stem from a human donor with esophageal squamous cell carcinoma. The donor label of this sample is uncertain. Both conserved end residues are part of each CDR3. The order of the fields is J gene, V gene, CDR3 protein.

>TRBJ2-1|TRBV6-5
CASSWSKGGSVSEQFF
>TRBJ2-3|TRBV7-2
CASRGTGGAGTETQYF
>TRBJ2-1|TRBV5-1
CASSSVAGGSNEQFF
>TRBJ2-3|TRBV10-3
CAGASGASRAETQYF
>.|TRBV3-1
CASSQDVAGQSSYNEQYF
>TRBJ2-5|TRBV6-1
CASSEGGRLGQYF
>TRBJ2-2|TRBV6-4
CASSDSGLAGGPGTGELFF
>.|TRBV6-5
CASSSIRADEQYF
>TRBJ2-1|TRBV10-3
CAISVMTISEQFF
>TRBJ2-5|TRBV20-1
CSAQHQETQYF
>.|TRBV11-2
CASSLGIDYEQYF
>TRBJ2-2|TRBV6-6
CASTGTSGELFF
>.|TRBV6-2/TRBV6-3
CASTHLTGLAGGRYEQYF
>TRBJ2-1|TRBV6-1
CASRPGGEQFF
>TRBJ2-5|TRBV11-3
CASSPGLAGHGSSYNEQYF
>TRBJ2-7|TRBV6-1
CASSEFGGSASGHSYEQYF
>.|TRBV7-2
CASSLDTGGYNEQFF
>TRBJ1-1|TRBV11-3
CASSLGSGTGQAFF
>TRBJ1-2|TRBV6-1
CASSRDSSYGYTF
>TRBJ2-3|TRBV12-3/TRBV12-4
CASSFSGGTDTQYF
>TRBJ2-7|TRBV6-1
CASSVTRGPYEQYF
>TRBJ2-5|TRBV5-1
CASSWTVQTQETQYF
>TRBJ2-3|TRBV9
CASSVVAGGRTDTQYF
>TRBJ2-5|TRBV7-7
CGSRLPGGEDQYF
>TRBJ2-3|TRBV11-2
CAGRGAGDTETQYF
>TRBJ1-3|TRBV7-7
CASSPYTGQAGNTIYF
>TRBJ2-5|TRBV5-1
CASSQRGGETQYF
>.|TRBV6-1
CASARLGGMVQDTQYF
>.|TRBV7-2
CASNRGQEEETQYF
>TRBJ2-1|TRBV4-1
CASSQEGQAKTYNEQFF
>TRBJ2-3|TRBV6-1
CASSEAQGGGDADTQYF
>TRBJ2-3|TRBV4-1
CASSRSTSEEVDTQYF
>TRBJ2-4|TRBV12-3/TRBV12-4
CASSLLGMRGKNTQYF